Listed below are T cell receptor beta chains from one sample, sequenced in a study. Assay: immunoSEQ multiplex PCR; the TCRdb copy retains only in-frame clones and omits some. This table holds 60,000 to 85,000 clones, 93% found once. The sample taken for sequencing was PBMCs. Receptor source: a man aged 35-49 years with rheumatoid arthritis. Both conserved end residues are part of each CDR3. Fields, in order: J gene, clone size, V gene, D gene, CDR3 protein. A D gene is named only where the DNA matches it firmly. The size entry is marked missing in some rows and otherwise reads once, few, many or a size class.

J: TRBJ1-6; size: NA; V: TRBV30; D: NA; CDR3: CAWSVQQYNSPLHF
J: TRBJ1-1; size: NA; V: TRBV7-2; D: NA; CDR3: CASSFGGAVTEAFF
J: TRBJ2-3; size: NA; V: TRBV6-5; D: NA; CDR3: CASIPGGTDTQYF
J: TRBJ2-3; size: NA; V: TRBV5-1; D: NA; CDR3: CASSSDLTGSGTDTQYF
J: TRBJ2-1; size: NA; V: TRBV13; D: NA; CDR3: CASSPAGGRYNEQFF
J: TRBJ2-5; size: NA; V: TRBV5-1; D: NA; CDR3: CASSSSRVGETQYF
J: TRBJ1-3; size: few; V: TRBV3-1/TRBV3-2; D: NA; CDR3: CASSYQGSGNTIYF
J: TRBJ2-1; size: NA; V: TRBV7-8; D: NA; CDR3: CASSLAGGPSYNEQFF
J: TRBJ2-1; size: NA; V: TRBV7-9; D: NA; CDR3: CASSLSANEQFF
J: TRBJ2-7; size: NA; V: TRBV3-1/TRBV3-2; D: NA; CDR3: CASSPLWKPYEQYF
J: TRBJ1-4; size: NA; V: TRBV7-2; D: NA; CDR3: CASSLGSGPREKLFF
J: TRBJ2-5; size: NA; V: TRBV5-1; D: NA; CDR3: CASSNTIGERRETQYF
J: TRBJ2-2; size: NA; V: TRBV15; D: TRBD2; CDR3: CATRRGTSGANTGELFF
J: TRBJ2-7; size: NA; V: TRBV30; D: NA; CDR3: CAWAPTGGEQYF
J: TRBJ1-2; size: NA; V: TRBV15; D: NA; CDR3: CATSPGYEHGYTF
J: TRBJ1-1; size: NA; V: TRBV6-1; D: NA; CDR3: CASSFGDTEAFF